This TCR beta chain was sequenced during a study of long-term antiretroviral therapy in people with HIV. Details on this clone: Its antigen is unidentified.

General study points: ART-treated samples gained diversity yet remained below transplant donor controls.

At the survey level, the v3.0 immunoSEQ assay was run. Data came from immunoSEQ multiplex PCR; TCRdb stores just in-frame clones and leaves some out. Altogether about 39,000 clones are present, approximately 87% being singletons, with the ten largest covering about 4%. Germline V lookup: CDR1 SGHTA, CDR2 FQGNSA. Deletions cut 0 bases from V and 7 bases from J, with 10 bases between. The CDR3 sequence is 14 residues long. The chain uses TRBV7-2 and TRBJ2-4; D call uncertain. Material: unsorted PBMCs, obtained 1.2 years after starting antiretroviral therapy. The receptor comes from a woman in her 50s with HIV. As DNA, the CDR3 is TGTGCCAGCAGCTTAGCGCAAGGGCCTAACATTCAGTACTTC. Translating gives CASSLAQGPNIQYF.